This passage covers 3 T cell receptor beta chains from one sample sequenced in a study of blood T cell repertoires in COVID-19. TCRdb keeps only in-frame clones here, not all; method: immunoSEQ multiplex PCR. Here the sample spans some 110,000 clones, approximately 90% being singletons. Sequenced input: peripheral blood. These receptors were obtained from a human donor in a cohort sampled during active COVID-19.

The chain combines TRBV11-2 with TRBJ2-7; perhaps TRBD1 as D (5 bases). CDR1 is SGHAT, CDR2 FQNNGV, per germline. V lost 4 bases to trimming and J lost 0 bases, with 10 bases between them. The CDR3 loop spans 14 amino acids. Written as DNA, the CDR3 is TGTGCCAGCAGCTCTTGGGGCAGCTCCTACGAGCAGTACTTC. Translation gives CASSSWGSSYEQYF.

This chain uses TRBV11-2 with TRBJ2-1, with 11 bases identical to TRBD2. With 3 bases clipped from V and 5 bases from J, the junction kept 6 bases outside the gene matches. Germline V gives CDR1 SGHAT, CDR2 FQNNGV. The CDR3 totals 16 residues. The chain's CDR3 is CASSFSGRARNNEQFF. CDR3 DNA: TGTGCCAGCAGCTTTAGCGGGAGGGCCAGAAACAATGAGCAGTTCTTC. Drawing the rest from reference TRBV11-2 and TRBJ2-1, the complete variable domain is EAGVAQSPRYKIIEKRQSVAFWCNPISGHATLYWYQQILGQGPKLLIQFQNNGVVDDSQLPKDRFSAERLKGVDSTLKIQPAKLEDSAVYLCASSFSGRARNNEQFFGPGTRLTVL.

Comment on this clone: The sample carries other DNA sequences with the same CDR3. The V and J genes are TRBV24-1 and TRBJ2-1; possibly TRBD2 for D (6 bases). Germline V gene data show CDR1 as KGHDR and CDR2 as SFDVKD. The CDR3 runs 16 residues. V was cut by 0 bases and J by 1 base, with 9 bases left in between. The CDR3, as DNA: TGTGCCACCAGTGATTTGCGGGCGGGATCCTACAATGAGCAGTTCTTC. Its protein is CATSDLRAGSYNEQFF.